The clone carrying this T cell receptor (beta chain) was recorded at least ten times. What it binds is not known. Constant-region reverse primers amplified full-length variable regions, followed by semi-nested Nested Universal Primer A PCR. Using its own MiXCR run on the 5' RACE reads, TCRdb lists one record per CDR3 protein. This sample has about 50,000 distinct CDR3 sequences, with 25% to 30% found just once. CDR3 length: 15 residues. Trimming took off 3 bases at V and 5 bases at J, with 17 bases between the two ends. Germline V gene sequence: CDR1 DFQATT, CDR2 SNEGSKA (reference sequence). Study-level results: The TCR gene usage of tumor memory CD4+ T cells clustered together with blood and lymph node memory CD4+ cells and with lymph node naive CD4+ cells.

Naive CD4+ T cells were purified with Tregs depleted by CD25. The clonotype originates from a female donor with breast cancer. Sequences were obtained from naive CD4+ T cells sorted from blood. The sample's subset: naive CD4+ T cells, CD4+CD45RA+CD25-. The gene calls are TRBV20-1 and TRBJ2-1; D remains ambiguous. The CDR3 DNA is TGCAGTGCTAGGGATGTGGGTCGTTTCAACAATGAGCAGTTCTTC. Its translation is CSARDVGRFNNEQFF.